This T cell receptor beta chain derives from a study of T cells in Graves' hyperthyroidism and ophthalmopathy. There were TCR beta CDR3 regions amplified from RNA transcripts. The HTBI primer set was used in a first-round RT-PCR of the TCR CDR3. TCRdb passed the multiplex PCR reads through MiXCR, listing each CDR3 protein once. The sample yields approximately 410,000 distinct CDR3 sequences, roughly 15% seen once. This clonotype has ten or more counts. Germline lookup yields CDR1 LNHDA and CDR2 SQIVND (reference sequence). V lost 6 bases to trimming and J lost 5 bases; unmatched junction nucleotides: 14. There are 18 residues in the CDR3.

The TCR originated in a young woman with Graves' hyperthyroidism. Input material: blood. The V gene is TRBV19, the J gene TRBJ1-5, with TRBD1 matching 12 bases. This chain's CDR3 is CASSPGTGGASFHQPQHF. The CDR3 DNA sequence: TGTGCCAGTAGCCCAGGGACAGGGGGCGCGTCGTTCCATCAGCCCCAGCATTTT.